These 18 T cell receptor beta chains originate from one sample sequenced in a study of Graves' ophthalmopathy and Graves' hyperthyroidism. Amplified material comprised TCR beta CDR3 regions derived from RNA transcripts. An opening RT-PCR round employed HTBI primers and preceded a second-round multiplex PCR. TCRdb passed the multiplex PCR reads through MiXCR, listing each CDR3 protein once. The table includes about 740,000 distinct CDR3 sequences, around 40% detected once. Sequenced sample: peripheral blood. These receptors were obtained from an adult man with Graves' ophthalmopathy.

This clonotype turned up a few times. The chain employs TRBV2 and TRBJ1-6; perhaps TRBD1 as D (5 bases). Germline-derived CDR1 and CDR2 are SNHLY and FYNNEI. The ends were cut back, 8 bases at V and 6 bases at J, with 14 bases in the middle. The CDR3 loop spans 14 amino acids. CDR3 in DNA: TGTGCCAGCGGGGCAAGTCAGGCTAATTCACCCCTCCACTTT. Translating it yields CASGASQANSPLHF.

The chain couples TRBV10-3 to TRBJ2-6; D is unclear. Looked up from germline, CDR1 is ENHRY and CDR2 is SYGVKD. The CDR3 has 17 residues. The V gene lost 7 bases and the J gene lost 0 bases, with 16 bases spanning the gap. CDR3 in amino acids: CAITGSPRYSGANVLTF. The CDR3 coding sequence is TGTGCCATCACGGGCAGCCCGAGGTACTCTGGGGCCAACGTCCTGACTTTC.

There are many counts of this clonotype. The chain couples TRBV7-6 to TRBJ1-5; D is uncertain. V was pared by 1 base and J by 2 bases, with 6 bases between. The CDR3 runs 14 residues. Germline CDR1 and CDR2: SGHVS and FNYEAQ. The CDR3 coding sequence is TGTGCCAGCAGCTTAGTGCAGGGCAATCAGCCCCAGCATTTT. Its translation is CASSLVQGNQPQHF.

V and J are TRBV25-1 and TRBJ2-1, with D uncertain. V lost 6 bases to trimming and J lost 4 bases, with 19 bases between them. The CDR3 sequence is 16 residues long. Per germline, CDR1 MGHDK and CDR2 SYGVNS. CDR3 sequence (DNA): TGTGCCAGCAGCCAAGCCACTCGATTTGGGTACAATGAGCAGTTCTTC. It is translated as CASSQATRFGYNEQFF.

This clonotype came up a few times. V is TRBV2 and J is TRBJ2-5; TRBD1 might be the D (6 bases). The CDR3 runs to 13 residues. Trimming removed 4 bases at V and 2 bases at J, with 8 bases between. Germline CDR1 reads SNHLY; CDR2 reads FYNNEI. The CDR3 loop reads CASSAGVQETQYF. DNA for the CDR3: TGTGCCAGCAGTGCAGGGGTACAAGAGACCCAGTACTTC.

Details on this clonotype: The junction differs from germline at one of its ends, possibly a read error. This sequence joins TRBV24-1 and TRBJ1-2, with D maybe TRBD1 (5 bases). This CDR3 has 14 amino acids. CDR1 and CDR2 from the germline V gene are KGHDR and SFDVKD. The CDR3 DNA is TGTGCCACCAGTGGTTTGGGGGTCAACTATGGCTACACCTTC. Translating gives CATSGLGVNYGYTF.

This chain links TRBV10-3 with TRBJ1-5, with 8 bases that match TRBD1. Germline V gene data show CDR1 as ENHRY and CDR2 as SYGVKD. V shed 10 bases and J 7 bases; nucleotides not matched to a gene: 15. This CDR3 has 15 amino acids. CDR3 in DNA: TGTGCCAGCTCTAAGAGACAGGGGTCGGGGCAGCCCCAGCATTTT. Amino acids: CASSKRQGSGQPQHF.

The chain recombines TRBV7-9 with TRBJ1-6; 8 nucleotides align to TRBD1. The CDR3 loop spans 15 amino acids. The germline gives CDR1 SEHNR, CDR2 FQNEAQ (reference sequence). J was trimmed by 10 bases and V by 3 bases; bases with no gene match: 8. DNA for the CDR3: TGTGCCAGCAGCTTTTATGGACAGGGAGCGTCACCCCTCCACTTT. This gives the protein CASSFYGQGASPLHF.

This clonotype was counted ten times or more. The chain links TRBV10-1 to TRBJ1-2, with D possibly TRBD1 on 5 matching bases. Germline CDR1 and CDR2: WNHNN and SYGVQD (reference sequence). CDR3 length: 11 residues. The V and J ends lost 11 bases and 7 bases respectively, with 14 bases between them. The chain's CDR3 is CAPRGRGGYTF. The CDR3, as DNA: TGCGCCCCACGGGGCCGTGGTGGCTACACCTTC.

About this clonotype itself: Relative to the germline gene, one junction end is altered; a read error may explain this. The rearrangement joins TRBV7-9 to TRBJ2-7; D possibly uses TRBD1 or TRBD2 (6 bases each). Germline CDR1 reads SEHNR; CDR2 reads FQNEAQ (reference sequence). The CDR3 covers 14 residues. In DNA form, the CDR3 reads TGTGCCAGCACCCTAGGGGGGTCTGGCTACGAGCAGTGCTTC. Translating it yields CASTLGGSGYEQCF.

For this clonotype: A much larger clone lies a single base off, so this may be a read error. The chain couples TRBV7-2 to TRBJ1-6; TRBD1 agrees at 7 bases. V shed 5 bases, J shed 4 bases, and the junction held 8 bases outside the gene matches. The germline gives CDR1 SGHTA, CDR2 FQGNSA. The CDR3 runs to 16 residues. In DNA form, the CDR3 reads TGTGCCAGCAGCGCCCGGGACAGAGGGTATAATTCACCCCTCCACTTT. It codes for CASSARDRGYNSPLHF.

This clonotype was recorded a few times. The genes are TRBV9 and TRBJ2-3; a possible D gene is TRBD2 (5 bases). V lost 0 bases, J lost 0 bases, and 5 bases lay in between. The germline gives CDR1 SGDLS, CDR2 YYNGEE. The CDR3 is made up of 14 amino acids. The DNA of the CDR3 is TGTGCCAGCAGCGTAGGCGGGAGCACAGATACGCAGTATTTT. This translates into CASSVGGSTDTQYF.

Note on this clonotype: A read error may be the cause here, since a much bigger clone is one base away. The chain carries TRBV19 and TRBJ1-2; TRBD1 matches 10 bases. CDR1 is LNHDA and CDR2 is SQIVND in the germline V gene (reference sequence). This CDR3 has 15 amino acids. The CDR3 nucleotides are TGTGCCTCTAACCTCCCGGGACAGGGGAAGTATGGCTACGCCTTC. Residues: CASNLPGQGKYGYAF.

This clonotype was counted many times. The V call is TRBV12-3 or TRBV12-4, the J call TRBJ1-1; D is unclear. The ends were cut back, 3 bases at V and 6 bases at J, with 14 bases in the middle. This CDR3 contains 14 residues. CDR3: CASSFNSFGAEAFF. DNA for the CDR3: TGTGCCAGCAGTTTCAACAGCTTCGGGGCTGAAGCTTTCTTT.

This clonotype was found a few times. V is TRBV7-2 and J is TRBJ1-1; unclear D gene. Germline CDR1 and CDR2: SGHTA and FQGNSA. V lost 0 bases and J lost 1, with 6 bases in between. This CDR3 is 14 amino acids long. The CDR3 DNA reads TGTGCCAGCAGCTTAGCCACACCGAACACTGAAGCTTTCTTT. This translates into CASSLATPNTEAFF.

Worth noting for this clonotype: Mismatch with germline at one junction end may stem from a read error. J is TRBJ1-4 and V is TRBV10-3; tentatively, D is TRBD1 (6 bases). Germline V gene lookup returns CDR1 ENHRY and CDR2 SYGVKD. The CDR3 length is 15 residues. CDR3 sequence reads: CASSYSNQGNEKLFF. The CDR3 DNA is TGTGCCAGCAGTTACTCCAATCAGGGGAATGAAAAACTGTTTTTT.

The chain recombines TRBV6-5 with TRBJ2-3, with TRBD2 matching over 8 bases. This CDR3 is built from 16 residues. Germline CDR1 is MNHEY and CDR2 is SVGAGI. V lost 0 bases and J lost 4; bases outside the gene matches: 6. CDR3 coding DNA: TGTGCCAGCAGTTACTCGAGAGCGGGAGCTGCAGATACGCAGTATTTT. This translates into CASSYSRAGAADTQYF.

V is TRBV7-9 and J is TRBJ2-5, with TRBD1 matching 9 bases. CDR3 length: 15 residues. Germline-derived CDR1 and CDR2 are SEHNR and FQNEAQ (reference sequence). The V and J ends lost 3 bases and 5 bases, in that order; junction bases with no gene match: 7. CDR3 in DNA: TGTGCCAGCAGCTTTGGGGACAGGGCATATGAGACCCAGTACTTC. Residues: CASSFGDRAYETQYF.